Listed below are T cell receptor beta chains from one sample, sequenced in a study of beta chain features in type 1 diabetes. Measured with immunoSEQ multiplex PCR; TCRdb has only the in-frame clones, and not every one. The sample holds 95,000 to 110,000 clones; under 30% are singletons and the top ten take 0.5% to 0.6%. Input material: central memory CD4+ T cells from blood. The receptors derive from a woman between 18 and 30 years old with type 1 diabetes. The CDR3 runs from the conserved cysteine through the conserved F or W. Each record gives: D gene, V gene, J gene, clone size, CDR3 protein, CDR3 DNA. A D gene is named only where the DNA matches it firmly. Clone size is shown for a subset of rows, as once, few, many or a class of expanded clone.

D: NA
V: TRBV30
J: TRBJ1-2
size: NA
CDR3: CAWSGVSNYGYTF
DNA: TGTGCCTGGAGTGGTGTAAGCAACTATGGCTACACCTTC

D: TRBD1
V: TRBV27
J: TRBJ1-2
size: NA
CDR3: CASSPRGLGYGYTF
DNA: TGTGCCAGCAGTCCCAGGGGGCTCGGCTATGGCTACACCTTC

D: TRBD2
V: TRBV4-1
J: TRBJ2-3
size: few
CDR3: CASSQESPGTSGRESTDTQYF
DNA: TGCGCCAGCAGCCAAGAGAGTCCTGGGACTAGCGGGAGAGAAAGTACAGATACGCAGTATTTT

D: TRBD1
V: TRBV6-6
J: TRBJ1-1
size: few
CDR3: CASSYRGQGQNTEAFF
DNA: TGTGCCAGCAGTTATAGGGGACAGGGCCAGAACACTGAAGCTTTCTTT

D: TRBD1
V: TRBV5-1
J: TRBJ2-7
size: NA
CDR3: CASSTGQGISRSEQYF
DNA: TGCGCCAGCAGCACGGGACAGGGGATTTCCAGGAGTGAGCAGTACTTC

D: NA
V: TRBV29-1
J: TRBJ2-3
size: NA
CDR3: CSVEGGGGTDTQYF
DNA: TGCAGCGTTGAAGGTGGAGGTGGCACAGATACGCAGTATTTT

D: TRBD2
V: TRBV7-2
J: TRBJ2-7
size: few
CDR3: CASSQGDRLAREQYF
DNA: TGTGCCAGCAGCCAAGGTGACCGACTAGCGCGGGAGCAGTACTTC

D: TRBD1
V: TRBV6-6
J: TRBJ1-2
size: NA
CDR3: CASSPGQGGPYGYTF
DNA: TGTGCCAGCAGCCCCGGACAGGGTGGTCCCTATGGCTACACCTTC

D: NA
V: TRBV18
J: TRBJ2-5
size: NA
CDR3: CASSDEGWETKTQYF
DNA: TGTGCCAGCTCAGATGAGGGTTGGGAGACGAAGACCCAGTACTTC

D: TRBD2
V: TRBV4-3
J: TRBJ2-5
size: few
CDR3: CASSSRLAGGSETQYF
DNA: TGCGCCAGCAGCTCCCGACTAGCGGGAGGGAGCGAGACCCAGTACTTC

D: TRBD1
V: TRBV19
J: TRBJ2-1
size: many
CDR3: CASSTLGTGSNEQFF
DNA: TGTGCCAGTAGTACCCTCGGGACAGGGTCCAATGAGCAGTTCTTC

D: TRBD2
V: TRBV5-4
J: TRBJ2-7
size: NA
CDR3: CASNRGTSGPYEQYF
DNA: TGTGCCAGTAACAGGGGGACTAGCGGACCCTACGAGCAGTACTTC

D: NA
V: TRBV7-2
J: TRBJ2-7
size: NA
CDR3: CASSLGLAEPSYEQYF
DNA: TGTGCCAGCAGCTTAGGGTTGGCGGAACCCTCCTACGAGCAGTACTTC

D: TRBD1
V: TRBV30
J: TRBJ2-3
size: NA
CDR3: CAWEDRGDTDTQYF
DNA: TGTGCCTGGGAGGACAGGGGCGACACAGATACGCAGTATTTT

D: NA
V: TRBV7-2
J: TRBJ2-5
size: few
CDR3: CASSFWRQQETQYF
DNA: TGTGCCAGCAGCTTTTGGCGGCAGCAAGAGACCCAGTACTTC

D: TRBD1
V: TRBV27
J: TRBJ2-6
size: NA
CDR3: CASSLRAGGISGANVLTF
DNA: TGTGCCAGCAGTTTAAGAGCAGGGGGTATCTCTGGGGCCAACGTCCTGACTTTC

D: TRBD2
V: TRBV19
J: TRBJ2-1
size: few
CDR3: CASTEYGGLAGVYNEQFF
DNA: TGTGCCAGTACCGAATACGGGGGACTAGCGGGAGTCTACAATGAGCAGTTCTTC

D: TRBD2
V: TRBV6-1
J: TRBJ2-4
size: few
CDR3: CASSELAGGPKQYF
DNA: TGTGCCAGCAGTGAACTAGCGGGAGGGCCTAAACAGTACTTC

D: NA
V: TRBV30
J: TRBJ1-5
size: NA
CDR3: CAWSALTGNQPQHF
DNA: TGTGCCTGGAGTGCTCTAACAGGGAATCAGCCCCAGCATTTT

D: TRBD1
V: TRBV7-3
J: TRBJ2-1
size: once
CDR3: CASSAPDRASVF
DNA: TGTGCCAGCAGCGCCCCGGACAGGGCGTCGGTCTTC

D: TRBD2
V: TRBV7-8
J: TRBJ2-1
size: few
CDR3: CASSLVGGSDNEQFF
DNA: TGTGCCAGCAGCTTAGTAGGCGGGAGTGATAATGAGCAGTTCTTC

D: TRBD2
V: TRBV19
J: TRBJ2-1
size: few
CDR3: CASSLGLASYNEQFF
DNA: TGTGCCAGTAGTTTAGGACTAGCCTCCTACAATGAGCAGTTCTTC

D: TRBD2
V: TRBV11-2
J: TRBJ2-1
size: NA
CDR3: CASSPRTSGITNEQFF
DNA: TGTGCCAGCAGCCCCCGGACTAGCGGGATCACGAATGAGCAGTTCTTC

D: TRBD2
V: TRBV29-1
J: TRBJ2-3
size: few
CDR3: CSVRLAVTDTQYF
DNA: TGCAGCGTAAGACTAGCGGTCACAGATACGCAGTATTTT

D: NA
V: TRBV5-1
J: TRBJ2-3
size: few
CDR3: CASSTEGSTDTQYF
DNA: TGCGCCAGCAGTACGGAGGGTAGTACAGATACGCAGTATTTT

D: NA
V: TRBV18
J: TRBJ2-2
size: few
CDR3: CASSTGLTGELFF
DNA: TGTGCCAGCTCAACGGGACTTACCGGGGAGCTGTTTTTT

D: TRBD2
V: TRBV19
J: TRBJ2-2
size: few
CDR3: CASRTSGSFLTGELFF
DNA: TGTGCCAGTAGAACTAGCGGGAGCTTTTTAACCGGGGAGCTGTTTTTT

D: TRBD1
V: TRBV19
J: TRBJ2-7
size: few
CDR3: CASSVAPQGAYEQYF
DNA: TGTGCCAGTAGTGTAGCTCCACAGGGGGCTTACGAGCAGTACTTC

D: TRBD1
V: TRBV27
J: TRBJ2-3
size: few
CDR3: CASIRRRGQGPTDTQYF
DNA: TGTGCCAGCATTCGTCGACGGGGACAGGGACCCACAGATACGCAGTATTTT

D: NA
V: TRBV10-3
J: TRBJ2-6
size: NA
CDR3: CAISRGLGSGANVLTF
DNA: TGTGCCATCAGTCGGGGACTTGGTTCTGGGGCCAACGTCCTGACTTTC

D: TRBD1
V: TRBV12-5
J: TRBJ1-1
size: NA
CDR3: CASGLAYSQGGTEAFF
DNA: TGTGCTAGTGGTTTGGCGTATTCCCAGGGGGGCACTGAAGCTTTCTTT

D: NA
V: TRBV19
J: TRBJ1-5
size: few
CDR3: CASSVQGGGQPQHF
DNA: TGTGCCAGTAGTGTGCAGGGTGGCGGTCAGCCCCAGCATTTT

D: NA
V: TRBV5-1
J: TRBJ1-2
size: NA
CDR3: CASSLTAENYGYTF
DNA: TGCGCCAGCAGCTTGACCGCAGAAAACTATGGCTACACCTTC

D: TRBD1
V: TRBV7-9
J: TRBJ1-1
size: many
CDR3: CASSPGGPGLTEAFF
DNA: TGTGCCAGCAGCCCAGGGGGCCCCGGGCTCACTGAAGCTTTCTTT

D: TRBD2
V: TRBV19
J: TRBJ2-1
size: NA
CDR3: CASSIGRERNNEQFF
DNA: TGTGCCAGTAGTATCGGGCGGGAGAGGAACAATGAGCAGTTCTTC

D: TRBD1
V: TRBV10-3
J: TRBJ2-3
size: few
CDR3: CAISVDRASTDTQYF
DNA: TGTGCCATCAGCGTGGACAGGGCGTCCACAGATACGCAGTATTTT

D: TRBD1
V: TRBV2
J: TRBJ2-4
size: once
CDR3: CASSVYRGHGNIQYF
DNA: TGTGCCAGCAGTGTCTACAGGGGGCATGGAAACATTCAGTACTTC

D: TRBD1
V: TRBV29-1
J: TRBJ1-2
size: few
CDR3: CSVGGTENYGYTF
DNA: TGCAGCGTTGGGGGGACAGAAAACTATGGCTACACCTTC

D: NA
V: TRBV7-2
J: TRBJ2-7
size: few
CDR3: CASSFKEGAYEQYF
DNA: TGTGCCAGCAGCTTTAAGGAAGGGGCTTACGAGCAGTACTTC

D: NA
V: TRBV28
J: TRBJ2-1
size: few
CDR3: CASSFDGGNEQFF
DNA: TGTGCCAGCAGTTTCGACGGCGGTAATGAGCAGTTCTTC

D: NA
V: TRBV7-9
J: TRBJ2-7
size: many
CDR3: CASSPGTPRDEQYF
DNA: TGTGCCAGCAGCCCCGGGACACCCAGGGACGAGCAGTACTTC

D: TRBD1
V: TRBV18
J: TRBJ1-1
size: NA
CDR3: CASSSQGPGTEAFF
DNA: TGTGCCAGCTCGTCACAGGGGCCGGGCACTGAAGCTTTCTTT

D: NA
V: TRBV30
J: TRBJ1-1
size: NA
CDR3: CAWCPGFNTEAFF
DNA: TGTGCCTGGTGCCCAGGATTTAACACTGAAGCTTTCTTT

D: NA
V: TRBV18
J: TRBJ2-2
size: few
CDR3: CASSPRSTRTGELFF
DNA: TGTGCCAGCTCACCACGAAGTACTCGGACCGGGGAGCTGTTTTTT

D: NA
V: TRBV28
J: TRBJ1-2
size: NA
CDR3: CASIPALNYGYTF
DNA: TGTGCCAGCATCCCTGCCCTAAACTATGGCTACACCTTC

D: NA
V: TRBV6-5
J: TRBJ2-3
size: NA
CDR3: CASTLSNTQYF
DNA: TGTGCCAGCACCCTTTCTAATACGCAGTATTTT

D: NA
V: TRBV6-5
J: TRBJ2-2
size: NA
CDR3: CASSRSRANTGELFF
DNA: TGTGCCAGCAGTAGGAGCAGGGCCAACACCGGGGAGCTGTTTTTT

D: NA
V: TRBV30
J: TRBJ2-2
size: few
CDR3: CAWSGRRGMATGELFF
DNA: TGTGCCTGGAGTGGACGCAGGGGTATGGCCACCGGGGAGCTGTTTTTT

D: NA
V: TRBV5-6
J: TRBJ1-5
size: NA
CDR3: CASSLWQNQPQHF
DNA: TGTGCCAGCAGCTTGTGGCAAAATCAGCCCCAGCATTTT

D: TRBD2
V: TRBV6-5
J: TRBJ2-1
size: NA
CDR3: CASSGGSGSYNEQFF
DNA: TGTGCCAGCAGTGGGGGTAGCGGGAGTTACAATGAGCAGTTCTTC

D: TRBD2
V: TRBV4-1
J: TRBJ2-4
size: few
CDR3: CASSQGTSGSDIQYF
DNA: TGCGCCAGCAGCCAAGGGACTAGCGGGAGTGACATTCAGTACTTC